The sequence of this TCR beta chain was determined in a study of cytomegalovirus exposure and HLA in healthy donors. It was with 60 Vbeta and 13 Jbeta primers that the PCR ran. Clones were sequenced by immunoSEQ multiplex PCR, and TCRdb holds only the in-frame ones, with some missing. Of some 130,000 clones listed, 82% are singletons. The junction had 2 bases not matched to a gene; V was cut back by 7 bases and J by 0 bases. CDR1 and CDR2 (germline): SNHLY, FYNNEI. The CDR3 covers 13 residues. The receptor was derived from a boy between 10 and 17 years old in good health and CMV-seronegative. The sequenced sample consisted of PBMCs. This chain joins TRBV2 and TRBJ2-7, with 8 bases aligning to TRBD2. The CDR3 loop reads CASKSGSSYEQYF. CDR3 bases: TGTGCCAGCAAGAGCGGGAGCTCCTACGAGCAGTACTTC.